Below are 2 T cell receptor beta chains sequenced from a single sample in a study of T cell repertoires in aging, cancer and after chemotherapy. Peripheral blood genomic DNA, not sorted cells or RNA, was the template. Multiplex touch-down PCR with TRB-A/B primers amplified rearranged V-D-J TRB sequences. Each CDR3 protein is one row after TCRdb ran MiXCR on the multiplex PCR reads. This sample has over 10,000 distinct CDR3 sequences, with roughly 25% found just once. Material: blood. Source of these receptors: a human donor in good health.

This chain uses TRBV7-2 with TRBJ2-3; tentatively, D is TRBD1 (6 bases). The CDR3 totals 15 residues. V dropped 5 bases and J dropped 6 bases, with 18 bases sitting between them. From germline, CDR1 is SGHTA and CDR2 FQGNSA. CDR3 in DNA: TGTGCCAGCAGCCCTTGGGACATTCCTGGGGATACGCAGTATTTT. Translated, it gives CASSPWDIPGDTQYF.

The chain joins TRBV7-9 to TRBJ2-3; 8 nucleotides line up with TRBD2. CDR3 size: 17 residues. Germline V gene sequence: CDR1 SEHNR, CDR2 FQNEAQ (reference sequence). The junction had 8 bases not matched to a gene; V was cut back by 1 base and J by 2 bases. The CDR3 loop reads CASSLVALAGTTDTQYF. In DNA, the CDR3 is TGTGCCAGCAGCTTAGTCGCCCTAGCGGGTACCACAGATACGCAGTATTTT.